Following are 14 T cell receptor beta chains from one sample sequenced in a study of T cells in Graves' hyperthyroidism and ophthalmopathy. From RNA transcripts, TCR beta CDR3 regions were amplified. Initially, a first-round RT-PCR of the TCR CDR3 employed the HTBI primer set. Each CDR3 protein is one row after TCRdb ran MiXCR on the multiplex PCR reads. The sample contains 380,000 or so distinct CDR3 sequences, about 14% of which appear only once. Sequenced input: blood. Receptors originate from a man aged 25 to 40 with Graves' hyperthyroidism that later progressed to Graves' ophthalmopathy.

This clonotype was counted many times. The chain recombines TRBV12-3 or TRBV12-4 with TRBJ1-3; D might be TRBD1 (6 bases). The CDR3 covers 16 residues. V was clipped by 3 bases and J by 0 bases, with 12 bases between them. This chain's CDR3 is CASSLSGATSGNTIYF. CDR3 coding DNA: TGTGCCAGCAGTTTGTCAGGGGCGACCTCTGGAAACACCATATATTTT.

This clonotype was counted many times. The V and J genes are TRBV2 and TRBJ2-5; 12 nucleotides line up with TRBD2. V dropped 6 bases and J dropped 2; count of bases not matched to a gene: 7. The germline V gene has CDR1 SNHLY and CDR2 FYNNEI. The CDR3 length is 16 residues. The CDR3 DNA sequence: TGTGCCAGCAGCGCTGGACTAGCGGGGAGGCAAGAGACCCAGTACTTC. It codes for CASSAGLAGRQETQYF.

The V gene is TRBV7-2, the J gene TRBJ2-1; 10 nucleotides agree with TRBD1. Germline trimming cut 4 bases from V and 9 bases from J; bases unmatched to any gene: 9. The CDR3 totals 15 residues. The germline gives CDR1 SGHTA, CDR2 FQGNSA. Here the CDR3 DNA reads TGTGCCAGCAGCTCCGGGACAGGGGTAGGGGTTGAGCAGTTCTTC. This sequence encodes CASSSGTGVGVEQFF.

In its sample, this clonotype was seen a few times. This CDR3 reads CASSPPGAGGPNTQYF. The CDR3 nucleotides are TGTGCCAGCAGCCCACCGGGGGCGGGGGGGCCGAATACGCAGTATTTT. V gene TRBV7-9 combines with J gene TRBJ2-3; 9 nucleotides agree with TRBD2. Germline loops: CDR1 SEHNR, CDR2 FQNEAQ (reference sequence). CDR3 length equals 16 residues. The trim removed 5 bases at V and 7 bases at J, leaving 13 bases unmatched.

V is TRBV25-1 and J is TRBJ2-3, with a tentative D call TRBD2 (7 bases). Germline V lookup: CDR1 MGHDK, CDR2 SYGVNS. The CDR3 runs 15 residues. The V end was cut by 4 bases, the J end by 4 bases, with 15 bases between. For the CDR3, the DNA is TGTGCCAGCAGTGTGGCGGGGGCCCGGGCAGATACGCAGTATTTT. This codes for CASSVAGARADTQYF.

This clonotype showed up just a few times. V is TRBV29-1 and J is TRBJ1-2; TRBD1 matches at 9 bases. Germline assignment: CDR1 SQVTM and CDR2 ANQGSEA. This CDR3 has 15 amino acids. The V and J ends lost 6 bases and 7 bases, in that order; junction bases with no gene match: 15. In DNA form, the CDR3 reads TGCAGCGTCGGGACAGGGAGGTTGGACAGAAGTGGCTACACCTTC. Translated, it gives CSVGTGRLDRSGYTF.

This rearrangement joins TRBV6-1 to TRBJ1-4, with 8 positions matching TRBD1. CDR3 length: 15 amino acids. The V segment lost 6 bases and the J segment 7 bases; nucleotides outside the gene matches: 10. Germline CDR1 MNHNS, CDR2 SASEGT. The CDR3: CASSSGQEPIEKLFF. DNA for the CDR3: TGTGCCAGCAGCTCGGGACAGGAGCCCATTGAAAAACTGTTTTTT.

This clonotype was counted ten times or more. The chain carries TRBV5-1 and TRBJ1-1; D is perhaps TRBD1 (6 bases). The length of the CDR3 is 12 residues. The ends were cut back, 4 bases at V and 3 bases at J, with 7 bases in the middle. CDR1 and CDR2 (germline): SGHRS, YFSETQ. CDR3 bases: TGCGCCAGCAGCGCAGGGGACACTGAAGCTTTCTTT. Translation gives CASSAGDTEAFF.

As DNA, the CDR3 is TGTGCCAGCAGTTACGGGCAGATCTCTGGAAACACCATATATTTT. This encodes CASSYGQISGNTIYF. The J gene is TRBJ1-3, the V gene TRBV6-2 or TRBV6-3, with no clear D. CDR1 is MNHEY and CDR2 is SVGEGT in the germline V gene. Trimming removed 2 bases from V and 0 bases from J, with 8 bases in between. This CDR3 region has 15 residues.

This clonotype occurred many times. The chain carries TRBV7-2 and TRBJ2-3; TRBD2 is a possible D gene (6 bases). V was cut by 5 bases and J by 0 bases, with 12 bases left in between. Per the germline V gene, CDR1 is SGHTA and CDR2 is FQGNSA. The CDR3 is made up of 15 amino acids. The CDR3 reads CASSISGLSTDTQYF. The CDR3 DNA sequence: TGTGCCAGCAGCATAAGCGGGTTAAGCACAGATACGCAGTATTTT.

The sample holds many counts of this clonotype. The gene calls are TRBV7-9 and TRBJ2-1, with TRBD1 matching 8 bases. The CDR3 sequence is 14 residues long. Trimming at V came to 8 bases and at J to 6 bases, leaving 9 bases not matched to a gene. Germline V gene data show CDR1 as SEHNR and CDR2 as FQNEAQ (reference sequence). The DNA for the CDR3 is TGTGCCAGCCGGGACCCTACAGGGGGCAATGAGCAGTTCTTC. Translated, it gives CASRDPTGGNEQFF.

As DNA, the CDR3 is TGCGCCAGCAGCCAAGAGGGGGACAGGGAGTTAGATACGCAGTATTTT. Protein sequence: CASSQEGDRELDTQYF. The chain carries TRBV4-1 and TRBJ2-3; 9 bases agree with TRBD1. This CDR3 contains 16 residues. The trim removed 0 bases at V and 5 bases at J, leaving 6 bases unmatched. Per germline, CDR1 MGHRA and CDR2 YSYEKL.

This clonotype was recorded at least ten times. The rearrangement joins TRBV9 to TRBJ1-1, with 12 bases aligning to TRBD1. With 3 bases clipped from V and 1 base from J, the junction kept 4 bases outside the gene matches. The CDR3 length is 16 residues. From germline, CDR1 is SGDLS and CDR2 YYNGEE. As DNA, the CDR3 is TGTGCCAGCAGCGACCGGGACAGGGGGCCGAACACTGAAGCTTTCTTT. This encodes CASSDRDRGPNTEAFF. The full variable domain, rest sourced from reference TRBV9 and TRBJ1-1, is DSGVTQTPKHLITATGQRVTLRCSPRSGDLSVYWYQQSLDQGLQFLIQYYNGEERAKGNILERFSAQQFPDLHSELNLSSLELGDSALYFCASSDRDRGPNTEAFFGQGTRLTVV.

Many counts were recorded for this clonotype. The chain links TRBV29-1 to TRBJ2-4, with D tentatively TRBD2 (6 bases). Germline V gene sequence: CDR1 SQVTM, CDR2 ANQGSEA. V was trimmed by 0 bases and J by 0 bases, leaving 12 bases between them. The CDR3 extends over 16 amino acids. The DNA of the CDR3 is TGCAGCGTTGAAGACGCGGGCGGGGTAGCCAAAAACATTCAGTACTTC. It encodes CSVEDAGGVAKNIQYF.